This T cell receptor beta chain is from a study of early T cells in non-severe SARS-CoV-2 infection. In the study overall: Bulk RNA from unsorted whole blood was sequenced; chains were unpaired.

There are 18 residues in the CDR3. CDR1 and CDR2 from the germline V gene are SGHDT and YYEEEE. V was pared by 4 bases and J by 1 base, with 10 bases of the junction left unmatched. TCRdb analysed the 5' RACE reads with MiXCR anew, one entry per CDR3 protein. This sample has tens of thousands of distinct CDR3 sequences, with more than 9% found just once. V is TRBV5-6 and J is TRBJ2-6, with 8 bases lining up with TRBD2. The source material was whole blood. This sequence was found in an adult who was a healthcare worker with PCR-confirmed SARS-CoV-2 infection or an uninfected control (not recorded which). Here the CDR3 DNA reads TGTGCCAGCAGCCTTCTCAGGACTAGCTTATCTGGGGCCAACGTCCTGACTTTC. Translated, it gives CASSLLRTSLSGANVLTF.